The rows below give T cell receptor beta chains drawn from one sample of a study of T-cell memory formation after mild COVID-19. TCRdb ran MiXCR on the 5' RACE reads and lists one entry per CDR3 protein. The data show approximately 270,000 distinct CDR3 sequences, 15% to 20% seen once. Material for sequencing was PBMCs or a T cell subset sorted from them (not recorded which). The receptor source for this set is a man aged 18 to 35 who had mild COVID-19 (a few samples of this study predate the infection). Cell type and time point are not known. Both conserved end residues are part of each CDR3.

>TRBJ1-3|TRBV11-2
CASSLTWGSYFSGNTIYF
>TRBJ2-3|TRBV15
CATRAPGSGGSATQYF
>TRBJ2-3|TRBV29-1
CSVETSGLTDTQYF
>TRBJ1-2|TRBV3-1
CASSQVEKPGGYTF
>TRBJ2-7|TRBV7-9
CASSATISVSLNF
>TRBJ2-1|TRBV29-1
CSVSTSALIHEQFF
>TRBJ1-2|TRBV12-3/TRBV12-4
CASRSLGTGFGYTF
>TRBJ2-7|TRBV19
CASSIARGPYEQYF
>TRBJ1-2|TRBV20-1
CSARGYKGYGYTF
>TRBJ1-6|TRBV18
CASSPRAGGQERSPLHF
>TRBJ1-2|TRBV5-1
CASAEPPYGYTF
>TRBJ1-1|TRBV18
CASSPPGVMNTEAFF
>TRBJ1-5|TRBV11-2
CASSLTVGQPQHF
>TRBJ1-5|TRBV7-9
CASSRDRDSDQPQHF
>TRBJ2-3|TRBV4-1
CASTGLAEGGTDTQYF
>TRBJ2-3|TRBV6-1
CASSGSGGETDTQYF
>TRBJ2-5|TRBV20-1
CSAGTLETQYF
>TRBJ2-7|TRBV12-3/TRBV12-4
CASSFGRQGANEQYF
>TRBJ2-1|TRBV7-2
CASSLAQVVEQFF
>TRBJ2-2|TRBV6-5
CASSFRGEANTGELFF
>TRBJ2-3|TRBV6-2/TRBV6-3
CASSDRVHTQYF
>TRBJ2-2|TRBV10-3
CAISESWQGALGGELFF
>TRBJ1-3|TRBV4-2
CASSQDAVGHSGNTIYF
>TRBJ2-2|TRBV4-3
CASSQVAGFTGELFF
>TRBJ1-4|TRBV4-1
CASRQPDSNEKLFF